Listed below are T cell receptor beta chains from one sample, sequenced in a study of blood T cell repertoires in COVID-19. The table came from immunoSEQ multiplex PCR; TCRdb's copy has only in-frame clones and leaves some out. This sample yields about 80,000 clones, of which under 85% are seen a single time; roughly 9% belongs to the top ten. Specimen: peripheral blood. These receptors were obtained from a human donor in a cohort sampled during active COVID-19. Both conserved end residues are part of each CDR3. D genes are given only for firm matches. Rows give clone size only sometimes, using once, few, many, or a class for an expanded clone.

TRBD1	NA	11	TRBV12-3/TRBV12-4	TRBJ2-1	CATRQGNEQFF	TGTGCCACACGACAGGGCAATGAGCAGTTCTTC
NA	NA	13	TRBV12-3/TRBV12-4	TRBJ1-2	CASSPDRDYGYTF	TGTGCCAGCAGCCCGGACAGAGATTATGGCTACACCTTC
TRBD2	NA	18	TRBV24-1	TRBJ2-1	CATSDLSGGAPTYNEQFF	TGTGCCACCAGTGATTTAAGCGGGGGGGCTCCCACCTACAATGAGCAGTTCTTC
NA	NA	15	TRBV2	TRBJ1-2	CASSVLQFLEGGYTF	TGTGCCAGCAGTGTCCTCCAATTTCTGGAGGGGGGCTACACCTTC
TRBD2	NA	14	TRBV7-2	TRBJ2-3	CASSQTSGTDTQYF	TGTGCCAGCAGCCAGACTAGCGGCACAGATACGCAGTATTTT
TRBD1	NA	12	TRBV29-1	TRBJ1-1	CSVGQGRAEAFF	TGCAGCGTTGGACAGGGGCGAGCTGAAGCTTTCTTT
TRBD1	NA	15	TRBV3-1/TRBV3-2	TRBJ2-5	CASSQGTGGGETQYF	TGTGCCAGCAGCCAAGGGACAGGGGGAGGAGAGACCCAGTACTTC
TRBD2	NA	15	TRBV4-1	TRBJ2-1	CASSQLERGVNEQFF	TGCGCCAGCAGCCAACTTGAGCGGGGAGTCAATGAGCAGTTCTTC
NA	once	13	TRBV10-3	TRBJ2-4	CAISSGVQNIQYF	TGTGCCATCAGTTCAGGGGTCCAAAACATTCAGTACTTC
NA	NA	12	TRBV6-5	TRBJ1-1	CASNDGGFGAFF	TGTGCCAGCAACGACGGGGGGTTTGGCGCTTTCTTT
TRBD1	NA	14	TRBV11-2	TRBJ2-3	CASSKQGAADTQYF	TGTGCCAGCAGCAAACAGGGGGCTGCAGATACGCAGTATTTT
TRBD2	NA	15	TRBV7-2	TRBJ2-1	CASSPGGLAGNEQFF	TGTGCCAGCAGCCCCGGGGGGCTAGCGGGGAATGAGCAGTTCTTC
TRBD1	NA	15	TRBV6-5	TRBJ1-5	CASRTGQGSNQPQHF	TGTGCCAGCAGGACGGGACAGGGGTCTAATCAGCCCCAGCATTTT
NA	NA	13	TRBV12-3/TRBV12-4	TRBJ1-1	CASTRRSGTEAFF	TGTGCCAGCACTAGGAGGTCAGGCACTGAAGCTTTCTTT
NA	NA	13	TRBV2	TRBJ1-2	CASSADTNYGYTF	TGTGCCAGCAGTGCTGACACTAACTATGGCTACACCTTC
NA	once	15	TRBV10-3	TRBJ1-1	CAISEFSGQNTEAFF	TGTGCCATCAGTGAGTTTTCAGGACAGAACACTGAAGCTTTCTTT
NA	NA	15	TRBV2	TRBJ1-6	CASEINRDGNSPLHF	TGTGCCAGCGAGATTAACAGGGACGGGAATTCACCCCTCCACTTT
NA	NA	15	TRBV7-2	TRBJ2-3	CASSLGGGHSDTQYF	TGTGCCAGCAGCTTAGGGGGAGGCCATTCAGATACGCAGTATTTT
NA	NA	16	TRBV24-1	TRBJ2-1	CATSDLQTSSYNEQFF	TGTGCCACCAGTGATTTGCAAACTAGTTCCTACAATGAGCAGTTCTTC
TRBD1	once	15	TRBV10-2	TRBJ1-3	CASRDGQGSGNTIYF	TGCGCCAGCAGAGATGGACAGGGGTCTGGAAACACCATATATTTT
NA	once	15	TRBV7-8	TRBJ2-7	CASSLVLAPTYEQYF	TGTGCCAGCAGCTTAGTCCTAGCGCCTACCTACGAGCAGTACTTC
NA	NA	13	TRBV12-3/TRBV12-4	TRBJ2-1	CASSLAAYNEQFF	TGTGCCAGCAGCCTAGCTGCCTACAATGAGCAGTTCTTC
TRBD2	NA	15	TRBV7-2	TRBJ2-5	CASSPAVGGQETQYF	TGTGCCAGCAGCCCTGCCGTCGGGGGGCAAGAGACCCAGTACTTC
TRBD1	NA	14	TRBV5-1	TRBJ2-5	CASSVGQTVETQYF	TGCGCCAGCAGCGTGGGACAGACTGTAGAGACCCAGTACTTC
NA	NA	13	TRBV10-3	TRBJ2-3	CAIGGSGTDTQYF	TGTGCCATCGGCGGTAGCGGCACAGATACGCAGTATTTT
NA	NA	12	TRBV6-2/TRBV6-3	TRBJ2-7	CASSHGDYEQYF	TGTGCCAGCAGTCACGGGGACTACGAGCAGTACTTC
TRBD1	NA	15	TRBV4-2	TRBJ1-2	CASSQEEGQGNGYTF	TGTGCCAGCAGCCAAGAAGAGGGACAGGGGAATGGCTACACCTTC
NA	NA	14	TRBV3-1/TRBV3-2	TRBJ1-2	CASSQAGVDYGYTF	TGTGCCAGCAGCCAAGCGGGGGTTGACTATGGCTACACCTTC
NA	NA	12	TRBV15	TRBJ1-2	CATSRDYFGYTF	TGTGCCACCAGCAGAGATTATTTTGGCTACACCTTC
TRBD1	NA	16	TRBV2	TRBJ1-4	CASTPTLGTGGEKLFF	TGTGCCAGCACCCCAACTCTCGGGACAGGGGGCGAAAAACTGTTTTTT
TRBD1	NA	14	TRBV5-1	TRBJ1-2	CASSLGQGADGYTF	TGCGCCAGCAGCTTAGGACAGGGGGCGGATGGCTACACCTTC
NA	NA	13	TRBV5-1	TRBJ2-7	CASSLAGHAEQYF	TGCGCCAGCAGCTTGGCTGGACACGCCGAGCAGTACTTC
TRBD1	NA	15	TRBV25-1	TRBJ1-4	CASSDPGTGVEKLFF	TGTGCCAGCAGTGACCCCGGGACAGGGGTCGAAAAACTGTTTTTT
NA	few	15	TRBV7-9	TRBJ1-1	CASSSYLAGLSEAFF	TGTGCCAGCAGCTCCTACCTAGCGGGGCTTTCTGAAGCTTTCTTT
TRBD2	NA	16	TRBV5-1	TRBJ2-1	CASSPGTSGLRDEQFF	TGCGCCAGCAGCCCGGGGACTAGCGGGCTAAGGGATGAGCAGTTCTTC
NA	NA	14	TRBV15	TRBJ1-1	CATSRDGGNTEAFF	TGTGCCACCAGCAGAGACGGGGGGAACACTGAAGCTTTCTTT
TRBD1	NA	15	TRBV28	TRBJ1-3	CASSLWAGQGNTIYF	TGTGCCAGCAGTTTATGGGCGGGACAGGGAAACACCATATATTTT
NA	NA	14	TRBV6-5	TRBJ2-7	CASTRDSGMREQYF	TGTGCCAGCACCCGGGATAGCGGAATGCGCGAGCAGTACTTC
TRBD2	NA	13	TRBV12-3/TRBV12-4	TRBJ2-7	CASSFGGSYEQYF	TGTGCCAGCAGTTTTGGCGGGAGCTACGAGCAGTACTTC
NA	NA	13	TRBV6-5	TRBJ1-2	CACSRHPADGYTF	TGTGCCTGCTCCAGACACCCCGCCGACGGCTACACCTTC
NA	once	13	TRBV30	TRBJ1-1	CAWSVSGDTEAFF	TGTGCCTGGAGTGTGTCAGGGGACACTGAAGCTTTCTTT
NA	NA	15	TRBV3-1/TRBV3-2	TRBJ1-5	CASSQDEGGHQPQHF	TGTGCCAGCAGCCAAGATGAGGGAGGCCATCAGCCCCAGCATTTT
TRBD1	NA	16	TRBV28	TRBJ2-7	CASSLADRGEYGEQYF	TGTGCCAGCAGTTTGGCCGACAGGGGCGAATATGGCGAGCAGTACTTC
NA	NA	13	TRBV6-2/TRBV6-3	TRBJ2-7	CASSYQGPGEQYF	TGTGCCAGCAGTTACCAGGGTCCCGGCGAGCAGTACTTC
TRBD1	NA	16	TRBV7-3	TRBJ1-3	CASSPRPGQGGNTIYF	TGTGCCAGCAGCCCCCGTCCGGGACAGGGAGGAAACACCATATATTTT
TRBD1	NA	14	TRBV7-3	TRBJ2-5	CASSSAGGWETQYF	TGTGCCAGCAGCTCGGCAGGGGGCTGGGAGACCCAGTACTTC
TRBD1	NA	16	TRBV3-1/TRBV3-2	TRBJ2-2	CASSGHRGMDTGELFF	TGTGCCAGCAGCGGCCACAGGGGGATGGACACCGGGGAGCTGTTTTTT
TRBD2	NA	13	TRBV19	TRBJ2-2	CAAREGNTGELFF	TGTGCGGCGAGGGAGGGGAACACCGGGGAGCTGTTTTTT